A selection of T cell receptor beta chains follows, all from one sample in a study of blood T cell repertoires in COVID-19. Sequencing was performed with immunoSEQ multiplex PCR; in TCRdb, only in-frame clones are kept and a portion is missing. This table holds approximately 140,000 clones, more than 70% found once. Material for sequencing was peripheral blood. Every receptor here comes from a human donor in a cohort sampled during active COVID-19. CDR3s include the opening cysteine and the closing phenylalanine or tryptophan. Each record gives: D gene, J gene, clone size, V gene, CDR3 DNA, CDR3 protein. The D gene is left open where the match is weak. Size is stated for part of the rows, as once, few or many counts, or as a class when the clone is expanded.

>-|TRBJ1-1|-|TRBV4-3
TGCGCCAGCAGCCAAGCGTCGTCGGGGGTGAACACTGAAGCTTTCTTT
CASSQASSGVNTEAFF
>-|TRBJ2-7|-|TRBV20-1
TGCAGTGCCCAGGGGATTGACGAGCAGTACTTC
CSAQGIDEQYF
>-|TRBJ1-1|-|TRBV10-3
TGTGCCATCAGTGCTACCGATTCCAACACTGAAGCTTTCTTT
CAISATDSNTEAFF
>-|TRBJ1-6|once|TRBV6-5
TGTGCCAGCACATCGTCAGGGAATAATTCACCCCTCCACTTT
CASTSSGNNSPLHF
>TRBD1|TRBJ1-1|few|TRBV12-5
TGTGCTAGTGGTTTGAGCCCGGGACAGGTCACTGAAGCTTTCTTT
CASGLSPGQVTEAFF
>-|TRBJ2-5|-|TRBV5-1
TGCGCCAGCAGCCCGCGGACAGAAGAGACCCAGTACTTC
CASSPRTEETQYF
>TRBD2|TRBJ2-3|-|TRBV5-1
TGCGCCAGCAGCCTGACACTAGCGATTGGCGGAGACACAGATACGCAGTATTTT
CASSLTLAIGGDTDTQYF
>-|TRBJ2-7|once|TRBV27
TGTGCCAGCAGTTCGTGGGATAGGGGGGAGCAGTACTTC
CASSSWDRGEQYF
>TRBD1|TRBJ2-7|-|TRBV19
TGTGCCAGTTCTGACAGGGCGGGCTACGAGCAGTACTTC
CASSDRAGYEQYF
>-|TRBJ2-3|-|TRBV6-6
TGTGCCAGCAGAGATCGGGGATACACAGATACGCAGTATTTT
CASRDRGYTDTQYF
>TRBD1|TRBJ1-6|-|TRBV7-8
TGTGCCAGCAGCTTAAACAGGGGCAACTATAATTCACCCCTCCACTTT
CASSLNRGNYNSPLHF
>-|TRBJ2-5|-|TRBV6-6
TGTGCCAGCAGTTACGTTTCGGTCCAAGAGACCCAGTACTTC
CASSYVSVQETQYF
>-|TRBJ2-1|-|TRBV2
TGTGCCAGCCTTCTAGAAAGGCCCGGCAATGAGCAGTTCTTC
CASLLERPGNEQFF
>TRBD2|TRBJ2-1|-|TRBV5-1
TGCGCCAGCAGCTCGACTAGCGGGGGGGCCCCTGAGCAGTTCTTC
CASSSTSGGAPEQFF
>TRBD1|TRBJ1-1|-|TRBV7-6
TGTGCCAGCAGCTCCTGGACAGGAATGAACACTGAAGCTTTCTTT
CASSSWTGMNTEAFF
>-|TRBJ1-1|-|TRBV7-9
TGTGCCAGCTTCGGGGGGACTGAAGCTTTCTTT
CASFGGTEAFF
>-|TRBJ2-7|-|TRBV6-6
TGTGCCAGCAGTTCGCCTGAGCGGGCCAAAGCCTACGAGCAGTACTTC
CASSSPERAKAYEQYF
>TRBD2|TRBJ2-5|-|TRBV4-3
TGCGCCAGCAGCCCGGAGCTAGCGGGGGCTTTCGGGGAGACCCAGTACTTC
CASSPELAGAFGETQYF
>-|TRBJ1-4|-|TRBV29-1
TGCAGCGTCCGGCAGGGTTGGGATGAAAAACTGTTTTTT
CSVRQGWDEKLFF
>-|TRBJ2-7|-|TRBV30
TGTGCCTGGAGTAGGGGAGGAGGCTCCTACGAGCAGTACTTC
CAWSRGGGSYEQYF
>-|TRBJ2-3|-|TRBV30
TGTGCCTGGAGTGTTCGCGTACTCACAGATACGCAGTATTTT
CAWSVRVLTDTQYF
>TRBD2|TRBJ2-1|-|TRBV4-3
TGCGCCAGCAGCCAAGATAGGACTAGCGGGGGGCGTTACAATGAGCAGTTCTTC
CASSQDRTSGGRYNEQFF
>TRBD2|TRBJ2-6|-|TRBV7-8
TGTGCCAGCAGCGCGAGACTAGCGGGAAGGGGAACTGGGGCCAACGTCCTGACTTTC
CASSARLAGRGTGANVLTF
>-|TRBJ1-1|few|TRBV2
TGTGCCAGCAGTGCGGGACTACGAGGCACTGAAGCTTTCTTT
CASSAGLRGTEAFF
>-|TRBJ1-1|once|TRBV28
TGTGCCAGCGCCCTACTCGGATCCGGGGACACTGAAGCTTTCTTT
CASALLGSGDTEAFF
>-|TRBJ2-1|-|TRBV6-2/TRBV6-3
TGTGCCAGCAGTACTTACAATGAGCAGTTCTTC
CASSTYNEQFF
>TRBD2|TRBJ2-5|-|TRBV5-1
TGCGCCAGCAGCTTGGCGGGACTAGCGGGAGGGGATGAGACCCAGTACTTC
CASSLAGLAGGDETQYF
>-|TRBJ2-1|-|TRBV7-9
TGTGCCAGCAGCTTAGACCTGAGAGGTGAGCAGTTCTTC
CASSLDLRGEQFF
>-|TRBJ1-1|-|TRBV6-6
TGTGCCAGCATTCGGGCCCCTGAAGCTTTCTTT
CASIRAPEAFF
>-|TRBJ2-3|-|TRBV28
TGTGCCAGCAGTTTCCTAGATACGCAGTATTTT
CASSFLDTQYF
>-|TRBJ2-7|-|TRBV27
TGTGCCAGCAGTTTAATTATGGCAGGGTCCGAGCAGTACTTC
CASSLIMAGSEQYF
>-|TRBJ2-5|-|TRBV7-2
TGTGCCAGCAGCTTAAGAGGGGGAGCAGCCCAAGAGACCCAGTACTTC
CASSLRGGAAQETQYF
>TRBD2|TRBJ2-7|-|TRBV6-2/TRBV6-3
TGTGCCAGCAGTTACGGGGGGGGACCCTACGAGCAGTACTTC
CASSYGGGPYEQYF